This entry concerns a single TCR beta chain. Its cognate antigen is unknown. This entry is derived from a study of CD8+ T cells in alopecia areata. In the study overall: Scoring of severity for treated patients was based on percentage of affected scalp area.

General study findings and limits: Compared with normal scalp, lesional scalp had higher clonality and more expanded CD8+ clones. Persistence in scalp and blood during tofacitinib was observed for many expanded lesional clones.

The treatment: oral pan-JAK inhibitor, 5-10 mg twice daily. Following extraction, RNA underwent reverse transcription to cDNA, which served as the sequencing template. Produced via immunoSEQ multiplex PCR; TCRdb's table is partial and in-frame only. The table lists some 150,000 clones, 58% of them singletons. The material sequenced was CD4+ T cells sorted from blood, taken at approximately week 60, from a patient treated with tofacitinib. This clonotype was sampled from a human donor with alopecia areata.

The CDR3 DNA sequence: TGTGCCAGCAGTGAATTTGGGCCCGGGGAGCTGTTTTTT. This sequence encodes CASSEFGPGELFF. The chain links TRBV25-1 to TRBJ2-2; D gene uncertain. The CDR3 runs 13 residues. The V and J ends lost 1 base and 6 bases respectively, with 6 bases between them. Germline loops: CDR1 MGHDK, CDR2 SYGVNS. The entire variable domain, with the rest obtained from reference TRBV25-1 and TRBJ2-2, is as follows: EADIYQTPRYLVIGTGKKITLECSQTMGHDKMYWYQQDPGMELHLIHYSYGVNSTEKGDLSSESTVSRIRTEHFPLTLESARPSHTSQYLCASSEFGPGELFFGEGSRLTVL.